A single sample gave rise to the 31 T cell receptor beta chains below, sequenced in a study of identical twins. TCRdb fed the 5' RACE reads into MiXCR, producing one record per CDR3 protein. This sample carries fewer than 650,000 distinct CDR3 sequences, about 7.1% of them seen once, and the ten largest clones take roughly 1.5%. The sample was also linked to a second study, of yellow fever vaccine responses in identical twins.

Sequenced: PBMCs. Receptors were obtained from a woman between 18 and 30 years old in good health.

The gene calls are TRBV29-1 and TRBJ2-7; D is unclear. Germline V CDR1 and CDR2: SQVTM, ANQGSEA. This CDR3 region has 12 residues. The V and J ends lost 0 bases and 5 bases respectively, with 8 bases between them. The CDR3 coding sequence is TGCAGCGTTGAAGATCTGGCTGACGAGCAGTACTTC. This encodes CSVEDLADEQYF.

This clonotype was detected many times. The V and J genes are TRBV12-3 or TRBV12-4 and TRBJ2-3; D is unclear. V lost 5 bases and J lost 0, with 15 bases in between. The CDR3 length is 16 residues. CDR3 nucleotides: TGTGCCAGCAGTCCCGGATTGGGGTCGAGCACAGATACGCAGTATTTT. As protein: CASSPGLGSSTDTQYF.

This clonotype came up many times. The DNA for the CDR3 is TGTGCCAGCAGCTTTTCGGCGGGACTCGATAGCACAGATACGCAGTATTTT. Translation: CASSFSAGLDSTDTQYF. This sequence joins TRBV7-9 and TRBJ2-3; tentatively, D is TRBD2 (6 bases). From germline, CDR1 is SEHNR and CDR2 FQNEAQ (reference sequence). This CDR3 spans 17 amino acids. V was clipped by 3 bases and J by 0 bases, with 16 bases between them.

This clonotype was seen repeatedly, ten times or more. This chain connects TRBV12-3 or TRBV12-4 to TRBJ2-1, with TRBD2 matching over 16 bases. V dropped 6 bases and J dropped 4; count of bases not matched to a gene: 9. The CDR3 is 18 residues long. The CDR3 DNA reads TGTGCCAGCAGCCCGGGACTAGCGGGAGGGCCACGGTACAATGAGCAGTTCTTC. Its translation is CASSPGLAGGPRYNEQFF.

The CDR3 protein is CSAPSGVSYNEQFF. The CDR3 region has the DNA TGCAGTGCTCCTAGCGGGGTCTCCTACAATGAGCAGTTCTTC. V is TRBV20-1 and J is TRBJ2-1, with TRBD2 matching 9 bases. CDR1 is DFQATT and CDR2 is SNEGSKA in the germline V gene (reference sequence). This CDR3 region has 14 residues. V was clipped by 5 bases and J by 0 bases; unmatched bases: 2.

This clonotype was counted a few times. The chain joins TRBV24-1 to TRBJ2-1; TRBD2 matches 14 bases. The CDR3 covers 19 residues. Per germline, CDR1 KGHDR and CDR2 SFDVKD. V lost 1 base and J lost 6; bases outside the gene matches: 10. CDR3: CATSDFLGLAGERPNEQFF. In nucleotides, the CDR3 is TGTGCCACCAGTGATTTTCTGGGACTAGCGGGAGAGAGACCCAATGAGCAGTTCTTC.

This clonotype was recorded many times. DNA for the CDR3: TGTGCCAGCAGTCCACCGGACAGGGCCTACGAGCAGTACGTC. It yields the protein CASSPPDRAYEQYV. The chain recombines TRBV28 with TRBJ2-7; 8 positions match TRBD1. V shed 5 bases, J shed 2 bases, and the junction held 5 bases outside the gene matches. Germline V CDR1 and CDR2: MDHEN, SYDVKM. This CDR3 is built from 14 residues.

The chain is built from TRBV6-5 and TRBJ2-3; tentatively, D is TRBD1 (6 bases). The V end lost 0 bases, the J end lost 0 bases, and 13 bases lay between the germline ends. Germline V CDR1 and CDR2: MNHEY, SVGAGI. CDR3 length: 17 residues. CDR3 region: CASSYSSGTTSTDTQYF. CDR3 nucleotide sequence: TGTGCCAGCAGTTACTCTTCCGGGACAACTAGCACAGATACGCAGTATTTT.

The chain uses TRBV20-1 and TRBJ1-5; TRBD1 is a possible D gene (5 bases). Trimming stripped 5 bases from V and 3 bases from J, with 14 bases between. CDR3 length: 14 amino acids. CDR1 DFQATT and CDR2 SNEGSKA come from the germline V gene (reference sequence). The CDR3: CSAGGAGSNQPQHF. Written as DNA, the CDR3 is TGCAGTGCTGGAGGGGCCGGTTCCAATCAGCCCCAGCATTTT.

This clonotype was recorded at least ten times. The V and J genes are TRBV14 and TRBJ1-4; D remains ambiguous. Germline values: CDR1 SGHDN, CDR2 FVKESK. The CDR3 runs to 13 residues. The V gene lost 2 bases and the J gene lost 5 bases, with 6 bases spanning the gap. The DNA of the CDR3 is TGTGCCAGCAGCCAAAGGCGGAATGAAAAACTGTTTTTT. This gives the protein CASSQRRNEKLFF.

This clonotype was detected only a few times. V usage is TRBV7-8 and J usage is TRBJ1-5; D ambiguous. V lost 5 bases to trimming and J lost 0 bases, with 11 bases between them. This CDR3 spans 15 amino acids. Germline V gene data show CDR1 as SGHVS and CDR2 as FQNEAQ. CDR3 region: CASSPVGYSNQPQHF. The CDR3 nucleotides read TGTGCCAGCAGCCCCGTCGGCTATAGCAATCAGCCCCAGCATTTT.

This clonotype was observed many times. The chain recombines TRBV5-1 with TRBJ2-7, with no clear D. This CDR3 has 14 amino acids. Germline CDR1 is SGHRS and CDR2 is YFSETQ. V lost 4 bases and J 4 bases, leaving 15 bases between the germline ends. DNA for the CDR3: TGCGCCAGCAGCCTCCCGGACGGATCGTACGAGCAGTACTTC. Translated, it gives CASSLPDGSYEQYF. The variable domain in full, with the rest retrieved from reference TRBV5-1 and TRBJ2-7, is KAGVTQTPRYLIKTRGQQVTLSCSPISGHRSVSWYQQTPGQGLQFLFEYFSETQRNKGNFPGRFSGRQFSNSRSEMNVSTLELGDSALYLCASSLPDGSYEQYFGPGTRLTVT.

This clonotype has a handful of counts. CDR3 amino acids: CASSQGMGGQYYEQYV. Here the CDR3 DNA reads TGCGCCAGCAGCCAAGGGATGGGGGGACAGTACTACGAGCAGTACGTC. The V call is TRBV4-1, the J call TRBJ2-7, with D tentatively TRBD1 (7 bases). The CDR3 contains 16 residues. Germline-derived CDR1 and CDR2 are MGHRA and YSYEKL. V shed 1 base and J shed 3 bases, with 16 bases lying between them.

The chain couples TRBV10-3 to TRBJ2-1; 10 bases agree with TRBD2. CDR3 length: 20 amino acids. Unmatched junction bases numbered 18, after V lost 5 bases and J lost 2 bases. Germline values: CDR1 ENHRY, CDR2 SYGVKD. Written as DNA, the CDR3 is TGTGCCATCAGTCAGGGACCACTAGCGGGGACAACCCACACCTACAATGAGCAGTTCTTC. Protein sequence: CAISQGPLAGTTHTYNEQFF.

This clonotype was observed a handful of times. The V gene is TRBV7-2, the J gene TRBJ2-7; TRBD2 matches at 10 bases. V dropped 5 bases and J dropped 4; count of bases not matched to a gene: 11. The CDR3 sequence is 16 residues long. The germline V gene encodes CDR1 SGHTA and CDR2 FQGNSA. The CDR3 DNA is TGTGCCAGCAGCAAGCCCCCTAGCGGGAGTTCGTACGAGCAGTACTTC. Translated, it gives CASSKPPSGSSYEQYF.

There are a few counts of this clonotype. The chain employs TRBV11-2 and TRBJ2-3, with D perhaps being TRBD1 or TRBD2 (6 bases each). Germline values: CDR1 SGHAT, CDR2 FQNNGV. The V end lost 6 bases, the J end lost 9 bases, and 25 bases lay between the germline ends. This CDR3 has 16 residues. CDR3 amino acids: CASRRLTGARIETQYF. Written as DNA, the CDR3 is TGTGCCAGCAGACGACTCACGGGGGCCAGGATTGAGACGCAGTATTTT.

This rearrangement joins TRBV4-1 to TRBJ2-1; 8 positions match TRBD2. The germline V gene has CDR1 MGHRA and CDR2 YSYEKL. Unmatched junction bases numbered 13, after V lost 0 bases and J lost 0 bases. The CDR3 has 20 amino acids. CDR3 DNA sequence: TGCGCCAGCAGCCAAGATGACCTACTAGCGGAGTACGGCTCCTACAATGAGCAGTTCTTC. Amino acid sequence: CASSQDDLLAEYGSYNEQFF.

At least ten counts were recorded for this clonotype. The V and J genes are TRBV28 and TRBJ2-1; tentative D call: TRBD1 (5 bases). CDR3 length: 12 amino acids. The ends were cut back, 7 bases at V and 8 bases at J, with 12 bases in the middle. Germline V gene sequence: CDR1 MDHEN, CDR2 SYDVKM. As DNA, the CDR3 is TGTGCCAGCACCGGCAGGGCGGATGAGCAGTTCTTC. Amino acids: CASTGRADEQFF.

The rearrangement uses TRBV7-3 and TRBJ2-7; 10 bases align to TRBD2. Trimming cost V 0 bases and J 2 bases; bases outside gene matches: 7. CDR1 and CDR2 from the germline V gene are SGHTA and FQGTGA. This CDR3 contains 17 residues. For the CDR3, the DNA is TGTGCCAGCAGCTTAACAGGGCTAGCGGGAGCCCCCTACGAGCAGTACTTC. It codes for CASSLTGLAGAPYEQYF.

The chain couples TRBV11-2 to TRBJ2-7; 11 positions match TRBD1. After removal of 6 bases from V and 2 bases from J, the junction contained 0 bases not matched to a gene. CDR3 length equals 13 residues. Germline assignment: CDR1 SGHAT and CDR2 FQNNGV. CDR3 sequence: CASRGQGAYEQYV. For the CDR3, the DNA is TGTGCCAGCAGGGGACAGGGGGCCTACGAGCAGTACGTC.

This clonotype was counted at least ten times. V gene TRBV15 combines with J gene TRBJ2-2, with 9 bases that match TRBD1. Germline values: CDR1 LNHNV, CDR2 YYDKDF (reference sequence). V lost 2 bases, J lost 3 bases, and 7 bases stayed unmatched. The CDR3 covers 17 residues. CDR3 protein: CATSRRRRDRDTGELFF. The DNA for the CDR3 is TGTGCCACCAGCAGACGTCGCCGGGACAGGGACACCGGGGAGCTGTTTTTT.

This clonotype has ten or more counts. The rearrangement uses TRBV20-1 and TRBJ2-7; 12 bases map to TRBD2. This CDR3 has 14 residues. The ends lost 2 bases at V and 4 bases at J; junction bases unmatched: 3. The germline CDR1 and CDR2 sequences are DFQATT and SNEGSKA (reference sequence). The CDR3 DNA is TGCAGTGCTAGACGACTAGCGGGAGTGTACGAGCAGTACTTC. Protein sequence: CSARRLAGVYEQYF.

This clonotype was counted between two and nine times. V usage is TRBV18 and J usage is TRBJ1-5, with D possibly matching TRBD1 (6 bases). This CDR3 is built from 15 residues. Germline lookup yields CDR1 KGHSH and CDR2 LQKENI. Trimming took off 4 bases at V and 0 bases at J, with 10 bases between the two ends. The CDR3 loop is CASSRLQGSNQPQHF. CDR3 bases: TGTGCCAGCTCACGATTACAGGGTAGCAATCAGCCCCAGCATTTT.

This clonotype was detected only a few times. This chain uses TRBV20-1 with TRBJ1-6; D is ambiguous. CDR3 size: 15 residues. Germline V gene lookup returns CDR1 DFQATT and CDR2 SNEGSKA (reference sequence). V lost 0 bases to trimming and J lost 7 bases, with 13 bases between them. The DNA for the CDR3 is TGCAGTGCTAGAGATGCCCAAAGACAAAATTCACCCCTCCACTTT. This encodes CSARDAQRQNSPLHF.

V is TRBV20-1 and J is TRBJ2-3; D possibly corresponds to TRBD2 (6 bases). CDR1 and CDR2 from the germline V gene are DFQATT and SNEGSKA (reference sequence). V was pared by 6 bases and J by 2 bases, with 18 bases between. This CDR3 region has 15 residues. In nucleotides, the CDR3 is TGCAGTGCAAGTCGTGCGGGGAGGTACACAGATACGCAGTATTTT. As protein: CSASRAGRYTDTQYF.

The rearrangement joins TRBV10-3 to TRBJ2-1, with D unclear. The germline gives CDR1 ENHRY, CDR2 SYGVKD. With 4 bases removed from V and 6 bases from J, the gap between germline ends came to 10 bases. The CDR3 runs 13 residues. CDR3 residues: CAISGTQANEQFF. The CDR3 DNA is TGTGCCATCAGTGGGACCCAGGCCAATGAGCAGTTCTTC.

This clonotype was seen many times. The genes are TRBV5-1 and TRBJ2-7, with 10 bases identical to TRBD1. Losses at the gene ends were 3 bases for V and 4 bases for J; bases not matched to a gene: 13. The CDR3 loop spans 17 amino acids. CDR1 and CDR2 (germline): SGHRS, YFSETQ. DNA for the CDR3: TGCGCCAGCAGCTCCCGAATTGGGACAGGGGTCTCTTACGAGCAGTACGTC. It codes for CASSSRIGTGVSYEQYV.

The CDR3 coding sequence is TGCGCCAGCAGTGAGGGACTAGGCCCGTACGAGCAGTACTTC. Its protein is CASSEGLGPYEQYF. J is TRBJ2-7 and V is TRBV10-1; TRBD2 aligns across 7 bases. CDR3 size: 14 residues. The J segment lost 4 bases and the V segment lost 2 bases, leaving 5 bases of the junction unmatched. CDR1 is WNHNN, CDR2 SYGVQD, per germline (reference sequence).

This clonotype has a handful of counts. V usage is TRBV2 and J usage is TRBJ1-4; D might be TRBD1 (5 bases). Germline CDR1 reads SNHLY; CDR2 reads FYNNEI. The CDR3 covers 15 residues. The V and J ends lost 7 bases and 3 bases respectively, with 15 bases between them. The CDR3 coding sequence is TGTGCCAGCAAAGCAGGGAACTATGCTAATGAAAAACTGTTTTTT. It encodes CASKAGNYANEKLFF.

This sequence joins TRBV20-1 and TRBJ1-5; possibly TRBD1 for D (5 bases). Trimming removed 4 bases from V and 7 bases from J, with 11 bases in between. The length of the CDR3 is 12 residues. The V gene's germline CDR1 is DFQATT and CDR2 SNEGSKA (reference sequence). The CDR3 spells CSATAGGQPQHF. The CDR3 DNA follows: TGCAGTGCTACCGCCGGGGGACAGCCCCAGCATTTT.

This clonotype was detected ten times or more. The chain has TRBV3-1 and TRBJ2-1; 11 bases fit TRBD2. The CDR3 sequence is 15 residues long. The J segment lost 4 bases and the V segment lost 2 bases, leaving 1 base of the junction unmatched. Looked up from germline, CDR1 is LGHDT and CDR2 is YNNKEL (reference sequence). CDR3 sequence (DNA): TGTGCCAGCAGCCAACTAGCGGGAGGTTACAATGAGCAGTTCTTC. This sequence encodes CASSQLAGGYNEQFF.